The next 2 T cell receptor beta chains were all read from a single sample in a study of blood T cell repertoires in COVID-19. TCRdb keeps only in-frame clones here, not all; method: immunoSEQ multiplex PCR. The table lists fewer than 400,000 clones, roughly 90% of them singletons. Sequencing was carried out using PBMCs or T cells enriched from blood (not recorded which). These receptors came from a woman aged 25 to 39 who had recovered from COVID-19.

This clone was detected ten times or more. Other DNA sequences in this sample translate to the same CDR3. The CDR3 DNA reads TGTGCCAGCAGTTCGGGCTCTGGGGCCAACGTCCTGACTTTC. Translating gives CASSSGSGANVLTF. The V and J genes are TRBV28 and TRBJ2-6; no clear D gene. The germline V and J ends were trimmed by 4 bases and 0 bases, with 4 bases remaining between them. Germline CDR1 is MDHEN and CDR2 is SYDVKM. The CDR3 has 14 amino acids. Drawing the rest from reference TRBV28 and TRBJ2-6, the complete variable domain is DVKVTQSSRYLVKRTGEKVFLECVQDMDHENMFWYRQDPGLGLRLIYFSYDVKMKEKGDIPEGYSVSREKKERFSLILESASTNQTSMYLCASSSGSGANVLTFGAGSRLTVL.

The chain employs TRBV7-2 and TRBJ1-2; no clear D gene. The CDR3 contains 13 residues. In germline, CDR1 is SGHTA, CDR2 FQGNSA. Deletions cut 2 bases from V and 3 bases from J, with 7 bases between. In DNA form, the CDR3 reads TGTGCCAGCAGCTTACCGCAGGACTATGGCTACACCTTC. Residues: CASSLPQDYGYTF.